This T cell receptor (beta chain) was captured in a study of T cells in Graves' hyperthyroidism and ophthalmopathy. General study results and limits: Most clonotypes expanded in thyroid above 0.001 were likewise present in blood.

Researchers took RNA transcripts and amplified the TCR beta CDR3 regions from them. The HTBI primer set served for first-round RT-PCR of the TCR CDR3. Each CDR3 protein is one row after TCRdb ran MiXCR on the multiplex PCR reads. The sample has 490,000 or so distinct CDR3 sequences, approximately 49% seen once; the top ten hold 44%. Together with thyroid ultrasound, orbital computed tomography, serum thyroxine and TRAb, clinical symptoms were used for diagnoses. Worth noting for this clonotype: Its antigen is unidentified.

Germline V gene sequence: CDR1 ENHRY, CDR2 SYGVKD. The CDR3 has 15 amino acids. V shed 5 bases and J shed 0 bases, with 11 bases lying between them. This chain uses TRBV10-3 with TRBJ1-3; no reliable D call. The sequenced material came from peripheral blood or thyroid tissue (not recorded which). This receptor was taken from an adult woman with Graves' disease, either hyperthyroidism or ophthalmopathy (not recorded which). The CDR3 region has the DNA TGTGCCATCAGTCGGTCCGCGGACTCTGGAAACACCATATATTTT. Its protein is CAISRSADSGNTIYF.